One sample yielded the 14 T cell receptor beta chains listed below, sequenced in a study of beta chain features in type 1 diabetes. Expressed TCRB transcripts were sequenced because the isolated RNA had all been reverse transcribed beforehand. Generated by immunoSEQ multiplex PCR, the TCRdb table keeps only in-frame clones and is missing some. This sample yields almost 350,000 clones, of which about 18% are seen a single time; around 0.044% belongs to the top ten. Sequencing was performed on naive CD4+ T cells from blood. The origin of the receptors is a woman between 18 and 29 years old in good health.

The chain is built from TRBV28 and TRBJ2-5; possibly TRBD1 for D (6 bases). Per germline, CDR1 MDHEN and CDR2 SYDVKM. The CDR3 is 14 residues long. V shed 4 bases and J shed 4 bases, with 13 bases lying between them. The CDR3 loop reads CASSSGDLRETQYF. In DNA form, the CDR3 reads TGTGCCAGCAGTTCAGGGGACCTCCGAGAGACCCAGTACTTC.

This clone was seen only a few times. The chain couples TRBV4-1 to TRBJ2-1, with 8 bases matching TRBD2. The length of the CDR3 is 14 residues. CDR1 and CDR2 from the germline V gene are MGHRA and YSYEKL. The J segment lost 9 bases and the V segment lost 1 base, leaving 5 bases of the junction unmatched. This CDR3 reads CASSQAGLGSEQFF. DNA of the CDR3: TGCGCCAGCAGCCAAGCGGGACTAGGAAGTGAGCAGTTCTTC.

The sample holds a few counts of this clone. This chain uses TRBV7-8 with TRBJ2-6; D gene unclear. Germline V gene sequence: CDR1 SGHVS, CDR2 FQNEAQ. This CDR3 is built from 17 residues. The V and J ends lost 2 bases and 0 bases respectively, with 11 bases between them. CDR3 sequence reads: CASSLIGRFSGANVLTF. The CDR3 DNA reads TGTGCCAGCAGCTTAATCGGTCGCTTCTCTGGGGCCAACGTCCTGACTTTC.

This chain uses TRBV28 with TRBJ1-1; the D is unclear. Germline assignment: CDR1 MDHEN and CDR2 SYDVKM. The germline V and J ends were trimmed by 5 bases and 3 bases, with 7 bases remaining between them. The CDR3 totals 12 residues. In nucleotides, the CDR3 is TGTGCCAGCAGTCGTCAGTACACTGAAGCTTTCTTT. It specifies CASSRQYTEAFF. Full variable domain (rest looked up from reference TRBV28 and TRBJ1-1): DVKVTQSSRYLVKRTGEKVFLECVQDMDHENMFWYRQDPGLGLRLIYFSYDVKMKEKGDIPEGYSVSREKKERFSLILESASTNQTSMYLCASSRQYTEAFFGQGTRLTVV.

The V call is TRBV2, the J call TRBJ2-5; D is possibly TRBD1 (6 bases). Looked up from germline, CDR1 is SNHLY and CDR2 is FYNNEI. The CDR3 totals 13 residues. V was clipped by 8 bases and J by 4 bases, with 14 bases between them. CDR3 protein: CASQGQGRETQYF. CDR3 DNA sequence: TGTGCCAGCCAGGGGCAGGGGCGAGAGACCCAGTACTTC.

The V and J genes are TRBV30 and TRBJ2-5, with 7 bases aligning to TRBD2. Germline V lookup: CDR1 GTSNPN, CDR2 SVGIG (reference sequence). This CDR3 contains 13 residues. Losses at the gene ends were 4 bases for V and 4 bases for J; bases not matched to a gene: 6. The CDR3 loop reads CAWTRWEGETQYF. CDR3 sequence (DNA): TGTGCCTGGACCAGATGGGAGGGAGAGACCCAGTACTTC.

The V call is TRBV29-1, the J call TRBJ2-5; tentatively, D is TRBD2 (7 bases). Germline CDR1 and CDR2: SQVTM and ANQGSEA. V lost 3 bases and J lost 4, with 9 bases in between. The CDR3 spans 12 residues. CDR3 region: CSVEGGGETQYF. In nucleotides, the CDR3 is TGCAGCGTTGAGGGAGGGGGAGAGACCCAGTACTTC.

The chain links TRBV5-1 to TRBJ2-1; 8 bases are a match to TRBD2. The CDR3 loop spans 16 amino acids. Germline V gene lookup returns CDR1 SGHRS and CDR2 YFSETQ. J lost 1 base, V lost 0 bases, and 3 bases had no gene match. The CDR3 is CASSLGAGGSYNEQFF. CDR3 nucleotides: TGCGCCAGCAGCTTGGGGGCGGGGGGTTCCTACAATGAGCAGTTCTTC.

In this sample, this clone turned up a few times. The rearrangement joins TRBV5-1 to TRBJ2-7, with D possibly being TRBD1 (7 bases). Deletions cut 0 bases from V and 6 bases from J, with 16 bases between. The CDR3 sequence is 15 residues long. Germline V lookup: CDR1 SGHRS, CDR2 YFSETQ. DNA of the CDR3: TGCGCCAGCAGCTTGGCGGGGGAAGGGGGCAGCGAGCAGTACTTC. Translated: CASSLAGEGGSEQYF.

This clone was observed a handful of times. This rearrangement joins TRBV7-9 to TRBJ1-4; D is possibly TRBD1 (5 bases). V lost 2 bases and J 8 bases, leaving 15 bases between the germline ends. CDR1 and CDR2 from the germline V gene are SEHNR and FQNEAQ (reference sequence). CDR3 length equals 15 residues. The CDR3 region has the DNA TGTGCCAGCAGCTTATCCTCAGGGATCAGGGAAAAACTGTTTTTT. Translated, it gives CASSLSSGIREKLFF.

The genes are TRBV30 and TRBJ1-6; D is perhaps TRBD1 (5 bases). The CDR3 consists of 15 residues. The V gene lost 2 bases and the J gene lost 9 bases, with 17 bases spanning the gap. Germline CDR1 is GTSNPN and CDR2 is SVGIG (reference sequence). CDR3 region: CAWSLTVPGISPLHF. For the CDR3, the DNA is TGTGCCTGGAGTTTGACAGTCCCAGGGATTTCACCCCTCCACTTT.

In this sample, this clone turned up a few times. The rearrangement uses TRBV5-4 and TRBJ1-5; TRBD1 matches 7 bases. The germline V gene encodes CDR1 SGHNT and CDR2 YYREEE (reference sequence). Unmatched junction bases numbered 1, after V lost 4 bases and J lost 0 bases. The CDR3 loop spans 14 amino acids. CDR3 sequence: CASSPGGSNQPQHF. The CDR3 region has the DNA TGTGCCAGCAGCCCAGGGGGTAGCAATCAGCCCCAGCATTTT.

This clone has only a few counts. V gene TRBV6-1 combines with J gene TRBJ2-2; maybe TRBD1 (6 bases). V gave up 6 bases and J gave up 1 base, with 12 bases separating them. Germline V lookup: CDR1 MNHNS, CDR2 SASEGT. This CDR3 region has 15 residues. The CDR3 DNA sequence: TGTGCCAGCAGGACACAGGGTGTGAACACCGGGGAGCTGTTTTTT. This translates into CASRTQGVNTGELFF.

The rearrangement links TRBV7-2 to TRBJ1-1, with 7 bases matching TRBD1. Germline lookup yields CDR1 SGHTA and CDR2 FQGNSA. V was clipped by 4 bases and J by 4 bases; unmatched bases: 6. This CDR3 has 14 amino acids. This CDR3 reads CASSSQGSGTEAFF. CDR3 nucleotide sequence: TGTGCCAGCAGCTCACAGGGGAGTGGCACTGAAGCTTTCTTT.